This TCR beta chain originates from a study of blood T cells in healthy people across ages. Sample-barcoded 5' priming and a J-beta primer mix drove a second PCR of roughly 6 to 12 cycles. Every sample produced at least 2.5 million CDR3-containing paired-end reads. A single record per CDR3 protein comes from TCRdb applying MiXCR to the 5' RACE reads. The sample lists about 570,000 distinct CDR3 sequences; approximately 27% were seen once. Germline CDR1 is DFQATT and CDR2 is SNEGSKA (reference sequence). The CDR3 loop spans 13 amino acids. The gene calls are TRBV20-1 and TRBJ2-5; a weak D match, TRBD1 (6 bases). The J call is in doubt because the DNA end fits TRBJ2-7 better. The specimen sequenced was blood. The source of this sequence is a woman in her seventies in good health. CDR3 DNA sequence: TGCAGTGCTAGAGTGACAGGAGTTTACGAGCAGTACTTC. Encoded protein: CSARVTGVYEQYF.